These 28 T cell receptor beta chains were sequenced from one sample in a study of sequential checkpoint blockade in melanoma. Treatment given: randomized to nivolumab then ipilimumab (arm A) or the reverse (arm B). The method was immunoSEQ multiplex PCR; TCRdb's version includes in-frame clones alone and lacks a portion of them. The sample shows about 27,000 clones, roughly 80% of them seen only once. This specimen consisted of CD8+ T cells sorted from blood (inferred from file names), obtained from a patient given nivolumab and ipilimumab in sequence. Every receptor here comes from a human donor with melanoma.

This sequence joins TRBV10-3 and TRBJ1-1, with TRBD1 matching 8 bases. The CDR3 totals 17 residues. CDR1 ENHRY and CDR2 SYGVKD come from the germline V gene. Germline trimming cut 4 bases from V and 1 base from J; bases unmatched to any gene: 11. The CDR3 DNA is TGTGCCATCAGTGGGATTCGACAGGGGCGCGGGAACACTGAAGCTTTCTTT. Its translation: CAISGIRQGRGNTEAFF.

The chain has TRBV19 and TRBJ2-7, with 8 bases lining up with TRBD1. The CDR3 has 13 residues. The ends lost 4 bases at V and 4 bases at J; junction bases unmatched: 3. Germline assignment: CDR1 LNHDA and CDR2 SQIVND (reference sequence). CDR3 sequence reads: CASSRQGAYEQYF. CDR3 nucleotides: TGTGCCAGTAGTAGGCAGGGGGCTTACGAGCAGTACTTC.

CDR3 in DNA: TGTGCCAGCAGTTACTCGTTAATGAACACTGAAGCTTTCTTT. Translated, it gives CASSYSLMNTEAFF. This chain joins TRBV6-6 and TRBJ1-1; unclear D gene. The V gene's germline CDR1 is MNHNY and CDR2 SVGAGI (reference sequence). V gave up 0 bases and J gave up 0 bases, with 5 bases separating them. The CDR3 has 14 residues.

CDR3 protein: CASSPASSGATDTQYF. The CDR3, as DNA: TGTGCCAGCTCACCTGCCTCTAGCGGAGCAACGGATACGCAGTATTTT. The chain is built from TRBV18 and TRBJ2-3; 7 positions agree with TRBD2. With V trimmed by 3 bases and J by 6 bases, 12 bases remained unmatched. Germline V gives CDR1 KGHSH, CDR2 LQKENI. The CDR3 runs 16 residues.

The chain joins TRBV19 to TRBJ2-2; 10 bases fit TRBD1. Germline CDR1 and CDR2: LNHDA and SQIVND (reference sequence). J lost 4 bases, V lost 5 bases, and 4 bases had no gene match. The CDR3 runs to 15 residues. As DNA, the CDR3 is TGTGCCAGTAGTTCCAGGACAGGGGGCACCGGGGAGCTGTTTTTT. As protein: CASSSRTGGTGELFF.

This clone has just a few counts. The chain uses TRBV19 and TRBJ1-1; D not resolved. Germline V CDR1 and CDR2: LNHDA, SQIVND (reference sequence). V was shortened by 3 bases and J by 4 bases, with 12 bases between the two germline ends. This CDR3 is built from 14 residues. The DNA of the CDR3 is TGTGCCAGTAGTATCAGATTTCCAGGCACTGAAGCTTTCTTT. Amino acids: CASSIRFPGTEAFF.

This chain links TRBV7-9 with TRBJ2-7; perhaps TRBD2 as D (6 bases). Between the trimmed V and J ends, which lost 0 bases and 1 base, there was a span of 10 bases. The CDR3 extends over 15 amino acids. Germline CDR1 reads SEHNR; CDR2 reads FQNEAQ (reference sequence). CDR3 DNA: TGTGCCAGCAGCTTAGCGCTGGGGGGTTCCTACGAGCAGTACTTC. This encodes CASSLALGGSYEQYF.

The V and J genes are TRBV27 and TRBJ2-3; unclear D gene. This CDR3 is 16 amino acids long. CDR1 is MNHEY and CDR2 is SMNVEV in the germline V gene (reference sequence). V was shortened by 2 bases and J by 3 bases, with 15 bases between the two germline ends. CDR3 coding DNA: TGTGCCAGCAGTTTACTCGCCCGGGTTCCGACAGATACGCAGTATTTT. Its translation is CASSLLARVPTDTQYF.

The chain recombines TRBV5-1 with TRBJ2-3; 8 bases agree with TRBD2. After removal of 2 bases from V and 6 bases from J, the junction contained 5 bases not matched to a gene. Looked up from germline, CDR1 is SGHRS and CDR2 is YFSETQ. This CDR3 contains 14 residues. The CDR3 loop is CASSFGSGADTQYF. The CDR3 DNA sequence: TGCGCCAGCAGCTTTGGTAGCGGGGCGGATACGCAGTATTTT.

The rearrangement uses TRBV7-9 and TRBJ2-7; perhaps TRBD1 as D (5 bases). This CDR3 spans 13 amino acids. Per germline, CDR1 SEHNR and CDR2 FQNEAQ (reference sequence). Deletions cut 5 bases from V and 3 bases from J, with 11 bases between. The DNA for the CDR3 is TGTGCCAGCAGCCCGGTCAGGGACTACGAGCAGTACTTC. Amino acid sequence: CASSPVRDYEQYF.

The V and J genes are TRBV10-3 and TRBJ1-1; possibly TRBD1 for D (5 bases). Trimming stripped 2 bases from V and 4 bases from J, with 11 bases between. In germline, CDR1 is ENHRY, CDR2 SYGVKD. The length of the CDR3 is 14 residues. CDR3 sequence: CAISEAGWVTEAFF. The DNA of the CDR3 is TGTGCCATCAGTGAGGCAGGGTGGGTCACTGAAGCTTTCTTT.

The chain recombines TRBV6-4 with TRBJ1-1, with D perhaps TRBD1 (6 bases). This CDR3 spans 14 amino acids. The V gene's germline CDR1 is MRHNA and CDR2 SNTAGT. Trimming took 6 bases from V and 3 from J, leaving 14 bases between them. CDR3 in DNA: TGTGCCAGCAGACCGAGGGGGGGCTACACTGAAGCTTTCTTT. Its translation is CASRPRGGYTEAFF.

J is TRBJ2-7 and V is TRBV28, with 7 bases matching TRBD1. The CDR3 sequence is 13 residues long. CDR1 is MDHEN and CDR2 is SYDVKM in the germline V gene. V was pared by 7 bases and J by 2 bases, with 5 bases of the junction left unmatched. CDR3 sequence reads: CASTGQETYEQYF. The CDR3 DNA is TGTGCCAGCACCGGACAGGAGACCTACGAGCAGTACTTC.

Here the CDR3 DNA reads TGTGCCAGCGCCATAGGGGGCGCGACAGATACGCAGTATTTT. Its translation is CASAIGGATDTQYF. The chain combines TRBV27 with TRBJ2-3; 7 bases agree with TRBD1. CDR1 MNHEY and CDR2 SMNVEV come from the germline V gene (reference sequence). Unmatched junction bases numbered 8, after V lost 8 bases and J lost 3 bases. This CDR3 comprises 14 residues.

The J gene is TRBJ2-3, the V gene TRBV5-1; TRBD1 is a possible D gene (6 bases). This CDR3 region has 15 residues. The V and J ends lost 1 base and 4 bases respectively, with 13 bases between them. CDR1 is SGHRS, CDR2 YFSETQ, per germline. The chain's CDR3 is CASSLLDRVSDTQYF. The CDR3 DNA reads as TGCGCCAGCAGCTTGCTGGACAGAGTCTCAGATACGCAGTATTTT.

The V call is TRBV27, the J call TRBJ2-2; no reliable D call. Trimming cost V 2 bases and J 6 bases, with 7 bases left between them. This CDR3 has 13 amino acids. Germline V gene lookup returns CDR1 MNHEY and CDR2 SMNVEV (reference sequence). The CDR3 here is CASSLQVSGELFF. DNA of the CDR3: TGTGCCAGCAGTTTACAGGTGTCCGGGGAGCTGTTTTTT.

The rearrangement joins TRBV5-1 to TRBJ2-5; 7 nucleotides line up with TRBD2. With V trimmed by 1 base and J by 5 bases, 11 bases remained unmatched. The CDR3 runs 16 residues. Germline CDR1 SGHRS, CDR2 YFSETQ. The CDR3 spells CASSLSQRGRWETQYF. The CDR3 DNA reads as TGCGCCAGCAGCTTGAGTCAGCGGGGAAGATGGGAGACCCAGTACTTC.

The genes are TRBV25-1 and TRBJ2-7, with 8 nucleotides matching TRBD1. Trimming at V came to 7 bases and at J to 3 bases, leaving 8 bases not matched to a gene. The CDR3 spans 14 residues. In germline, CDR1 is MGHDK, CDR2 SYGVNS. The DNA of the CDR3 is TGTGCCAGCAACCCCGGGACAGGTAACTACGAGCAGTACTTC. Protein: CASNPGTGNYEQYF.

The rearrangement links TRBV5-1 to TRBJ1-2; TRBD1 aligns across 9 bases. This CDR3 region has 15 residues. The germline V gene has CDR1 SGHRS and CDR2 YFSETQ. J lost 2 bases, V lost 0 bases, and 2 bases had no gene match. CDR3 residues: CASSLGTGVNYGYTF. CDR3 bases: TGCGCCAGCAGCTTGGGGACAGGGGTGAACTATGGCTACACCTTC.

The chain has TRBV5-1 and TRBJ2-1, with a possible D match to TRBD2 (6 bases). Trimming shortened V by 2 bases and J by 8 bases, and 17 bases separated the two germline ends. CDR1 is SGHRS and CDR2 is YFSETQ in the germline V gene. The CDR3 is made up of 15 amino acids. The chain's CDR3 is CASSLFRDSVDEQFF. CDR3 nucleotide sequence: TGCGCCAGCAGCTTATTCCGGGACTCGGTCGATGAGCAGTTCTTC.

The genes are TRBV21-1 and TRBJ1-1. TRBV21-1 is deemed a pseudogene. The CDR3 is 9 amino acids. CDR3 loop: CASKGGAFF. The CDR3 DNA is TGTGCCAGCAAGGGAGGTGCTTTCTTT.

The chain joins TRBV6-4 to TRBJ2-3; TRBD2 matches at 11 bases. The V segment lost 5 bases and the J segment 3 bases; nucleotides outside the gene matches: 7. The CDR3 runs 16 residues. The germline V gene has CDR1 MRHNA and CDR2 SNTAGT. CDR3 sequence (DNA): TGTGCCAGCAGTACCCTAGCGGGGGGACCTACAGATACGCAGTATTTT. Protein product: CASSTLAGGPTDTQYF.

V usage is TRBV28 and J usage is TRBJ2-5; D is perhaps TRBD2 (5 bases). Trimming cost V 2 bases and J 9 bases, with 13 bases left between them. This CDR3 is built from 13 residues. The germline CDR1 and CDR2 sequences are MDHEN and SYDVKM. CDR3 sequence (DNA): TGTGCCAGCAGTTTAGAAGGGTTGGAGGCCCAGTACTTC. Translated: CASSLEGLEAQYF.

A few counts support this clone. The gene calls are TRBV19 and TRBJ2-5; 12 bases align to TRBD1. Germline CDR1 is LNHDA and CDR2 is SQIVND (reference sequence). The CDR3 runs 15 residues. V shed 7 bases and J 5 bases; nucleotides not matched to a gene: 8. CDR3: CASTGQGAGGETQYF. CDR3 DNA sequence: TGTGCCAGTACGGGACAGGGGGCTGGAGGGGAGACCCAGTACTTC.

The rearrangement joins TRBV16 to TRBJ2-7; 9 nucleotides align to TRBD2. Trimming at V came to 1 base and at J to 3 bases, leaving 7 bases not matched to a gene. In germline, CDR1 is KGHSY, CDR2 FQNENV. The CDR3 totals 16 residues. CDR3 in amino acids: CASSQYSERGDYEQYF. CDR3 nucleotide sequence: TGTGCCAGCAGCCAATATAGCGAGCGGGGGGACTACGAGCAGTACTTC.

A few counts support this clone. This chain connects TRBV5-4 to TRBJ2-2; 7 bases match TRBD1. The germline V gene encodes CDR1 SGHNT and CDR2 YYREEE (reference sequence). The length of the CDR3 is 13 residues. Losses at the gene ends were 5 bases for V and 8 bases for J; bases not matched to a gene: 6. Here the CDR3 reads CASRATGMGELFF. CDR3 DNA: TGTGCCAGCAGAGCGACAGGGATGGGGGAGCTGTTTTTT.

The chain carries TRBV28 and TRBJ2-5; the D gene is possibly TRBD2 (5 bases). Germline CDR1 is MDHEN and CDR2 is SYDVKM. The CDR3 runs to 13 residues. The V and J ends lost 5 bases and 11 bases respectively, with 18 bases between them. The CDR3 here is CASSPTGNEEQYF. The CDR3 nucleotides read TGTGCCAGCAGTCCCACCGGGAACGAGGAGCAGTACTTC. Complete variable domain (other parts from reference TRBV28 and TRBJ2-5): DVKVTQSSRYLVKRTGEKVFLECVQDMDHENMFWYRQDPGLGLRLIYFSYDVKMKEKGDIPEGYSVSREKKERFSLILESASTNQTSMYLCASSPTGNEEQYFGPGTRLLVL.

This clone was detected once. As DNA, the CDR3 is TGCGCCAGCAGCTACGACAGGGGGGGAGATACGCAGTATTTT. This gives the protein CASSYDRGGDTQYF. The chain has TRBV4-1 and TRBJ2-3, with TRBD1 matching over 9 bases. After removal of 5 bases from V and 5 bases from J, the junction contained 5 bases not matched to a gene. The germline V gene encodes CDR1 MGHRA and CDR2 YSYEKL. The length of the CDR3 is 14 residues.